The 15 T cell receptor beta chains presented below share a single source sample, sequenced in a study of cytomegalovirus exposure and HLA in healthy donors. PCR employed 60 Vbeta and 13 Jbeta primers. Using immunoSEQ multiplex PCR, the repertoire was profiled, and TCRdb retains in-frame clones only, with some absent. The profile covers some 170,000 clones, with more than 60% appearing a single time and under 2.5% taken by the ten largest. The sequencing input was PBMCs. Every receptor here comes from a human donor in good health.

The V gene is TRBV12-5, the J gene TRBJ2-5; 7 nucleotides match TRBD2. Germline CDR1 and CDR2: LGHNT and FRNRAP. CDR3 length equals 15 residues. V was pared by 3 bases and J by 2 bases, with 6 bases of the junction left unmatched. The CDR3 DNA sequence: TGTGCTAGTGGTTTTAAAGCGGGGACGCAAGAGACCCAGTACTTC. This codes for CASGFKAGTQETQYF.

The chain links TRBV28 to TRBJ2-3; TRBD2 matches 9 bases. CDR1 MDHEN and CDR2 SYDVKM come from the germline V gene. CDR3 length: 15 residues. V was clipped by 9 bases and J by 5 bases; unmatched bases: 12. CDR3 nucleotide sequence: TGTGCCAGTAGACATAGCGGGGGCCGTGAAGATACGCAGTATTTT. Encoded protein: CASRHSGGREDTQYF. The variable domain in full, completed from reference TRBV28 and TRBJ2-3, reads DVKVTQSSRYLVKRTGEKVFLECVQDMDHENMFWYRQDPGLGLRLIYFSYDVKMKEKGDIPEGYSVSREKKERFSLILESASTNQTSMYLCASRHSGGREDTQYFGPGTRLTVL.

The CDR3 region has the DNA TGTGCCAGCAGTTATCAGGGGGATAACTATGGCTACACCTTC. Its translation is CASSYQGDNYGYTF. This chain uses TRBV2 with TRBJ1-2; TRBD1 matches at 7 bases. Looked up from germline, CDR1 is SNHLY and CDR2 is FYNNEI. The CDR3 is 14 amino acids. Losses at the gene ends were 5 bases for V and 1 base for J; bases not matched to a gene: 4.

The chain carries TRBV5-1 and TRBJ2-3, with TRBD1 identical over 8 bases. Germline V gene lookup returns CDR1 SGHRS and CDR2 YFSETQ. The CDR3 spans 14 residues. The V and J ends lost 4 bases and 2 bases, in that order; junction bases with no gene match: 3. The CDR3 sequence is CASSPDRATDTQYF. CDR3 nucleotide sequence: TGCGCCAGCAGCCCGGACAGGGCCACAGATACGCAGTATTTT.

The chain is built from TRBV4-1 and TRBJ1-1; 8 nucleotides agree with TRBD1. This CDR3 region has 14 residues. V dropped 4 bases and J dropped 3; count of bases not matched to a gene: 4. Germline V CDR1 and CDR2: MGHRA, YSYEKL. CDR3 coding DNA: TGCGCCAGCAGCCGGGACAGGATTTACACTGAAGCTTTCTTT. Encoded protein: CASSRDRIYTEAFF.

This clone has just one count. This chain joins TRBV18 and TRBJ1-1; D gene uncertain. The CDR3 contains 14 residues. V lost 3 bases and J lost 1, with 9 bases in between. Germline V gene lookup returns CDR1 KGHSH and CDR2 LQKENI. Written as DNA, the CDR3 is TGTGCCAGCTCACCTGTAGACTGGAACACTGAAGCTTTCTTT. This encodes CASSPVDWNTEAFF.

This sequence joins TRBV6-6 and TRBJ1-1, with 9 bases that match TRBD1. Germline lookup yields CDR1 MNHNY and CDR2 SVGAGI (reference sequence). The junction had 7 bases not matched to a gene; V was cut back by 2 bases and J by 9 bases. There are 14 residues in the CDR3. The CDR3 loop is CASSYDGTGRKAFF. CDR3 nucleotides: TGTGCCAGCAGTTACGACGGGACAGGGAGGAAAGCTTTCTTT.

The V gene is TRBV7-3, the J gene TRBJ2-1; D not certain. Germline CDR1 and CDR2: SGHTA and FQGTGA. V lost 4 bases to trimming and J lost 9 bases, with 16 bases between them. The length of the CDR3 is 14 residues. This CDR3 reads CASSSSHYQAEQFF. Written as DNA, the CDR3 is TGTGCCAGCAGCTCCTCACACTACCAAGCTGAGCAGTTCTTC.

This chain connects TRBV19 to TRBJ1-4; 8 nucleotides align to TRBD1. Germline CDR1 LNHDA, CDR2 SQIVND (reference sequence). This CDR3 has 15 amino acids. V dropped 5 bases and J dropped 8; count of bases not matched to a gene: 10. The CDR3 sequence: CASSLQGVVSEKLFF. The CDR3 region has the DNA TGTGCCAGTAGTTTACAGGGGGTCGTATCCGAAAAACTGTTTTTT.

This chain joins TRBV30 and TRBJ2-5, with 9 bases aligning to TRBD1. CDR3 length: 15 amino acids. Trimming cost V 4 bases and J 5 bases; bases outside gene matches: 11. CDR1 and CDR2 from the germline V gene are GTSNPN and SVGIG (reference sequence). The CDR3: CAWNFPGQGRETQYF. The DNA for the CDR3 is TGTGCCTGGAACTTCCCGGGACAGGGCAGGGAGACCCAGTACTTC.

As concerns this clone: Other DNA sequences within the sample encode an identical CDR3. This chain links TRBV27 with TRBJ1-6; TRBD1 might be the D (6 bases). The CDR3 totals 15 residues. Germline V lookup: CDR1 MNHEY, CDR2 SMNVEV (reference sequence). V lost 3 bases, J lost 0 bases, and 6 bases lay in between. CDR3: CASSLTGSYNSPLHF. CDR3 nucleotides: TGTGCCAGCAGTTTGACAGGCTCCTATAATTCACCCCTCCACTTT.

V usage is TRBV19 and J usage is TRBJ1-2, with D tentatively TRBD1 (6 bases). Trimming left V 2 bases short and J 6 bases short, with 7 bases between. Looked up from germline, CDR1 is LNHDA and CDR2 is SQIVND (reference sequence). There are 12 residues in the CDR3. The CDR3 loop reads CASSITGNGYTF. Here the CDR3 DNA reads TGTGCCAGTAGTATAACAGGGAATGGCTACACCTTC.

CDR3 bases: TGTGCCAGCAGTCCCAGACAGGTTACCTACGAGCAGTACTTC. Protein: CASSPRQVTYEQYF. The V call is TRBV5-6, the J call TRBJ2-5, with D possibly TRBD1 on 6 matching bases. The assigned J gene may be wrong: the sequence end matches TRBJ2-7 better. The germline V gene encodes CDR1 SGHDT and CDR2 YYEEEE. CDR3 length: 14 residues.

The CDR3 loop is CASSETPGNTEAFF. The CDR3 region has the DNA TGTGCCAGCAGTGAAACCCCCGGGAACACTGAAGCTTTCTTT. The chain carries TRBV2 and TRBJ1-1; D ambiguous. Germline CDR1 SNHLY, CDR2 FYNNEI. V gave up 2 bases and J gave up 1 base, with 8 bases separating them. There are 14 residues in the CDR3.

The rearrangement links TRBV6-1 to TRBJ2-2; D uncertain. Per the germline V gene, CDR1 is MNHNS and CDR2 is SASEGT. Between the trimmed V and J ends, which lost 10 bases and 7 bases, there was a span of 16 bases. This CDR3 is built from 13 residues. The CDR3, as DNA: TGTGCCATTTCCCGCGATTCCATCGGGGAGCTGTTTTTT. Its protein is CAISRDSIGELFF.